This T cell receptor beta chain derives from a study of CD8+ T cells in alopecia areata. To note about this clone: Its antigen is unidentified.

RNA extraction was followed by reverse transcription into cDNA, which acted as the sequencing template. Using immunoSEQ multiplex PCR, the repertoire was profiled, and TCRdb retains in-frame clones only, with some absent. The sample lists 250,000 or so clones, 65% to 70% occurring once. Findings of the study overall: Sharing of TCRs across patients appeared less clear than in mice, possibly for HLA-related reasons.

Germline CDR1 reads SNHLY; CDR2 reads FYNNEI. V was shortened by 2 bases and J by 3 bases, with 7 bases between the two germline ends. This CDR3 is built from 14 residues. The source material was CD4+ T cells sorted from blood, sampled at week 0. This chain links TRBV2 with TRBJ1-4; D remains unclear. This receptor was obtained from a human donor with alopecia areata. DNA for the CDR3: TGTGCCAGCAGTGAACGCCTTCCTAATGAAAAACTGTTTTTT. Its translation: CASSERLPNEKLFF.